Sequencing of this TCR beta chain was carried out in a study of OX40 agonist ivuxolimab in advanced cancers. A note on the overall study: Ivuxolimab was an agonistic, fully human IgG2 monoclonal antibody directed against OX40 (CD134), a costimulatory receptor. Intravenous ivuxolimab was administered to patients every 2 weeks at six dose levels: 0.01, 0.1, 0.3, 1.5, 3 and 10 mg/kg. Patients were allowed to have had prior anti-PD-1, anti-PD-L1 or anti-CTLA-4 therapy, and approximately 43% of the dose-escalation patients had previously received checkpoint inhibitors. Partial responses occurred in three dose-escalation patients, of whom one had hepatocellular carcinoma and two had cutaneous melanoma. In the dose-escalation cohort, nearly 85% of patients were male, and the mean age was 60 years with a range of about 20 to 79. Of the approximately 53 patients in dose escalation, some 19 had hepatocellular carcinoma, some 15 had melanoma, 9 had renal cell carcinoma and 9 had head and neck cancer. The paper describes the monotherapy dose-escalation part (N of about 52 patients) of the phase I trial of ivuxolimab. The point of sequencing TCRbeta in the periphery was to test whether ivuxolimab changed TCR sequence diversity and drove clonal T-cell expansion. Study-wide findings and limitations: Low levels of normalized T-cell clonal expansion were also seen in some patients who did not respond. The antigen specificity of the peripheral T cells that underwent clonal expansion was not determined. At doses from 0.1 to 3.0 mg/kg, clonal expansion was seen in both CD4+ and CD8+ blood T cells between baseline and week 6. After ivuxolimab, CD8+ T cells had more expanded clones than CD4+ T cells on average. In the 0.1-3.0 mg/kg groups, partial responders had among the lowest normalized peripheral clonal expansion, particularly in CD8+ T cells.

Genomic DNA was isolated from the sorted cells so that the TCRbeta CDR3 region could be sequenced. The immunoSEQ Assay was used for sequencing of TCRbeta CDR3 regions. Held by TCRdb, this immuneACCESS table contains in-frame sequences only and omits some clones. Under half of the omission traces to an unresolved V gene where checked; the cause of the rest is unknown. This sample holds some 74,000 clones; about 82% were observed only once. Of the sample, approximately 7% falls within the top ten clones. The trial excluded patients who had a history of autoimmune disease or were on systemic immunosuppression. Peripheral blood for TCR sequencing was collected from all dose cohorts at baseline, on cycle 4 day 1, and on cycle 7 day 1. Samples came from an open-label, multicenter, first-in-human phase I dose-escalation trial of ivuxolimab. Adults with locally advanced or metastatic melanoma, renal cell carcinoma, hepatocellular carcinoma or head and neck squamous cell carcinoma were enrolled in the trial. Before TCR sequencing, CD4+ and CD8+ T cells were separately sorted from peripheral blood.

The CDR3, cysteine through phenylalanine, is 8 amino acids long. The sequence is cut down to CDR3 DNA, 24 bases in frame from base 1. In the germline V gene, CDR1 corresponds to SNHLY and CDR2 to FYNNEI. Regarding this clone: Its antigen specificity is not known. A read error may produce the germline difference seen at one junction end.

The chain is made from TRBV2 and TRBJ2-7; the D element might be TRBD1 or TRBD2, as each aligns at 5 bases. The source of this sequence is an adult with an advanced solid tumor such as melanoma, head and neck, liver or kidney cancer. The specimen was CD4+ or CD8+ T cells sorted from blood, collected in a trial of the OX40 agonist ivuxolimab. The nucleotides read TGCCCGGGCAGGGAGCGGTACTTC. Translation gives CPGRERYF.